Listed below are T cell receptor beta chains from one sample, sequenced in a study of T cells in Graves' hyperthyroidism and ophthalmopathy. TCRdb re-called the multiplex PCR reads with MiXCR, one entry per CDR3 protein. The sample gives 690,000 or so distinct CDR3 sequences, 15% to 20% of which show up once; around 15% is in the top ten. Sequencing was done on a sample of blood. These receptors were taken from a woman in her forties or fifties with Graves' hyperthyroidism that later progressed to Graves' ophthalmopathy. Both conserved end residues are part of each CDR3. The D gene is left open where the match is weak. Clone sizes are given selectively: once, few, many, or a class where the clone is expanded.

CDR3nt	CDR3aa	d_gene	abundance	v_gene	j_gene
TGTGCCAGCATTAATATCCTGGGCTCCTACAATGAGCAGTTCTTC	CASINILGSYNEQFF	NA	many	TRBV12-3/TRBV12-4	TRBJ2-1
TGTGCCAGCGGGGCAAACAGGGATATCGGGGAGCTGCTTTTT	CASGANRDIGELLF	NA	few	TRBV6-1	TRBJ2-2
TGCGCCAGCAGCCACGACAGACACAATGAGCAGTTCTTC	CASSHDRHNEQFF	NA	NA	TRBV10-2	TRBJ2-1
TGCGCCAGCAGCTTGGAAAAACTAAACACAGATACGCAGTATTTT	CASSLEKLNTDTQYF	NA	few	TRBV5-1	TRBJ2-3
TGTGCCAGCAGCGAGGACAGGGGGCACCTGAACGAGCAGTACTTC	CASSEDRGHLNEQYF	TRBD1	many	TRBV5-6	TRBJ2-7
TGTGCCAGCAACCATTTACAGGGGGCATATCTCGTGGCTAATGAAAAACTGTTTTTT	CASNHLQGAYLVANEKLFF	TRBD1	NA	TRBV7-9	TRBJ1-4
TGTGCCAGCAGCCCTGGACTAGCGGGGGGGCCAATTCAGTACTTC	CASSPGLAGGPIQYF	TRBD2	many	TRBV11-3	TRBJ2-4
TGTGCCAGCAGTCTCCACGCTAATGAAAAACTGTTTTTT	CASSLHANEKLFF	NA	many	TRBV6-1	TRBJ1-4
TGTGCCAGCAGCCAAAGAGGGGGTGGACGGACTGAAGCTTTCTTT	CASSQRGGGRTEAFF	NA	many	TRBV7-9	TRBJ1-1
TGTGCCGGGACCCCGGGACTAGCGGGGAAAACCCAAGAGACCCAGTACTTC	CAGTPGLAGKTQETQYF	TRBD2	NA	TRBV7-9	TRBJ2-5
TGTGCCAGCAGTGTTAAAACCCGGGACACCGGGGAGCTGTTTTTT	CASSVKTRDTGELFF	NA	few	TRBV2	TRBJ2-2
TGCGCCAGCCGATCTTCCTATGGCTACACCTTC	CASRSSYGYTF	NA	many	TRBV5-1	TRBJ1-2
TGTGCCAGCAGTTGGAGACAGGACGCTAACTATGGCTACACCTTC	CASSWRQDANYGYTF	NA	NA	TRBV27	TRBJ1-2
TGTGCCAGCAGTTACTTGGCGATTTACGAGCAGTACTTC	CASSYLAIYEQYF	NA	many	TRBV6-6	TRBJ2-7
TGCAGTGCTGGGCCCCGGGTAGCGGGGACGCACGAGCAGTTCTTC	CSAGPRVAGTHEQFF	TRBD2	NA	TRBV20-1	TRBJ2-1
TGCGCCAGCAGCCCGTTGGGTGGCTCCTCCCTCCACTTT	CASSPLGGSSLHF	NA	NA	TRBV5-1	TRBJ1-6
TGTGCCAGCAGACGCCCCGGACACTCCAATCAGCCCCAGCATTTT	CASRRPGHSNQPQHF	NA	many	TRBV6-1	TRBJ1-5
TGTGCCAGCCTTAGGGTTTCTTTAGCTAACTATGGCTACACCTTC	CASLRVSLANYGYTF	NA	NA	TRBV6-2/TRBV6-3	TRBJ1-2
TGTGCCTGCTCCCGGGACAGCAATCAGCCCCAGCATTTT	CACSRDSNQPQHF	NA	few	TRBV6-1	TRBJ1-5
TGTGCCAGCAGCTTAGATCTGGGCCCCTATGGCTACACCTTC	CASSLDLGPYGYTF	NA	many	TRBV11-2	TRBJ1-2
TGTGCCAGCAGCCACGGACAGGGGCACAATGAGCAGTTCTTC	CASSHGQGHNEQFF	TRBD1	NA	TRBV7-9	TRBJ2-1
TGCAGTGCTAGAGATAACACAGAGAGCTCCTATAATTCACCCCTCCACTTT	CSARDNTESSYNSPLHF	NA	NA	TRBV20-1	TRBJ1-6